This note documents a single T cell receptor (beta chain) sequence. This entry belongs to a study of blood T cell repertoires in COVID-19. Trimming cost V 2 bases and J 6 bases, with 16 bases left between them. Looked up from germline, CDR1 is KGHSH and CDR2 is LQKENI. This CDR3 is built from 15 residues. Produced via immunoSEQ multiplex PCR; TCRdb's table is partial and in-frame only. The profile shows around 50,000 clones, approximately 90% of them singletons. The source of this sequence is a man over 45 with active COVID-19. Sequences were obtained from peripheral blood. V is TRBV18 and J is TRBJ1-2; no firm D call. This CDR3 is CASSPSGQAGDGYTF. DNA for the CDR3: TGTGCCAGCTCACCATCGGGTCAGGCCGGGGATGGCTACACCTTC.